The T cell receptor (beta chain) described here comes from a study of OX40 agonist ivuxolimab in advanced cancers. Across the study: At 0.01 to 10 mg/kg, ivuxolimab was administered intravenously to patients every 2 weeks. General study findings and limits: Both CD4+ and CD8+ T cell populations in blood had undergone clonal expansion by week 6 at 0.1 to 3.0 mg/kg. The antigens recognized by the expanded peripheral T cells, that is their antigen specificity, were not determined.

In regard to this clone: The antigen remains unidentified.

Blood got drawn at baseline, again on cycle 4 day 1, and then on cycle 7 day 1. The CDR3 runs 15 residues. Per the germline V gene, CDR1 is MDHEN and CDR2 is SYDVKM. V gave up 3 bases and J gave up 0 bases, with 9 bases separating them. Some clones are missing from TCRdb's copy, which holds only in-frame ones; the method was immunoSEQ multiplex PCR. The sample holds 65,000 to 80,000 clones; more than 70% are singletons and the top ten take around 2.1%. Sequenced material: CD4+ or CD8+ T cells sorted from blood, taken in a trial of the OX40 agonist ivuxolimab. The sequence derives from an adult with an advanced solid tumor such as melanoma, head and neck, liver or kidney cancer. The chain links TRBV28 to TRBJ1-3; maybe TRBD1 (5 bases). CDR3 coding DNA: TGTGCCAGCAGTTTTGGGGCCAACTCTGGAAACACCATATATTTT. This translates into CASSFGANSGNTIYF.